The sample holds a few counts of the clone carrying this T cell receptor beta chain. The antigen is not known. Expressed TCRB transcripts were sequenced because the isolated RNA had all been reverse transcribed beforehand. This table comes from immunoSEQ multiplex PCR, and its TCRdb copy is limited to in-frame clones, with some not included. The profile shows around 250,000 clones, approximately 13% of them singletons. The CDR3 extends over 14 amino acids. Trimming cost V 3 bases and J 5 bases, with 11 bases left between them. Germline CDR1 is SGHRS and CDR2 is YFSETQ. This sample was included in a study of beta chain features in type 1 diabetes. General study findings and limits: Among patients with Type 1 diabetes, TCRB CDR3s were moderately but significantly shorter in every one of the four CD4+ subsets.

Researchers reported sorting CD4+ naive, central memory, regulatory and stem cell-like memory cells via CD45RO/CCR7/CD25/CD127/CD95/CD27. The clonotype originates from a young man with type 1 diabetes. The chain employs TRBV5-1 and TRBJ2-2; no clear D gene. Sequenced material: naive CD4+ T cells from blood. CDR3 bases: TGCGCCAGCAGCTGGAGTGTGAAGACCGGGGAGCTGTTTTTT. Its translation: CASSWSVKTGELFF.